This T cell receptor beta chain came from a study of OX40 agonist ivuxolimab in advanced cancers. V was clipped by 4 bases and J by 5 bases; unmatched bases: 4. The germline V gene has CDR1 SGHTS and CDR2 YDEGEE. The CDR3 is 13 residues long. Concerning this clone itself: No antigen is known for it.

Study-level findings and limits: More expanded clones were seen, on average, in CD8+ T cells than in CD4+.

Sequenced by immunoSEQ multiplex PCR; TCRdb stores in-frame clones only, minus some. The sample lists tens of thousands of clones, about 88% occurring once. The sample consisted of CD4+ or CD8+ T cells sorted from blood, taken in a trial of the OX40 agonist ivuxolimab. The rearrangement joins TRBV5-8 to TRBJ1-2, with 8 bases that match TRBD1. The clonotype comes from an adult with an advanced solid tumor such as melanoma, head and neck, liver or kidney cancer. This chain's CDR3 is CASSPGQGYGYTF. The CDR3 coding sequence is TGTGCCAGCAGCCCCGGACAGGGATATGGCTACACCTTC.